This entry describes one T cell receptor (beta chain). Its antigen is still unknown. This sample is part of a study of cytomegalovirus exposure and HLA in healthy donors. On the study more broadly: Per a later analysis, the approximately 700 first-cohort and about 120 validation repertoires shared one platform.

General study points: Subsequent analysis showed first-cohort TCR clusters tending to co-occur in 120 validation repertoires. Most observed TCR sequences were rare, whereas some public TCRs were detected in many donors.

TCRdb's table, derived via immunoSEQ multiplex PCR, lists solely in-frame clones and lacks some. The table has approximately 270,000 clones, around 90% seen once. Germline CDR1 reads MDHEN; CDR2 reads SYDVKM. The CDR3 runs 16 residues. V was pared by 5 bases and J by 6 bases, with 10 bases of the junction left unmatched. The roughly 120-subject validation cohort, separate from the approximately 670-subject first cohort, included the donors. Sequencing was done on a sample of PBMCs. The sequence was collected from a woman younger than 35 in good health and CMV-seronegative. The V and J genes are TRBV28 and TRBJ1-2, with 12 bases aligning to TRBD1. CDR3: CASSPWDRGRLDGYTF. Here the CDR3 DNA reads TGTGCCAGCAGTCCCTGGGACAGGGGGCGACTAGATGGCTACACCTTC.